The 12 T cell receptor beta chains given below trace back to one sample, sequenced in a study of identical twins. TCRdb reanalysed the 5' RACE reads using MiXCR and keeps one entry per CDR3 protein. The sample has about 480,000 distinct CDR3 sequences; 13% to 15% are singletons. This sample was shared with a second study, whose subject was yellow fever vaccine responses in identical twins.

What was sequenced was CD4+ T cells sorted from blood. These TCRs come from a woman aged 18-29 years in good health.

The genes are TRBV4-3 and TRBJ2-7; a possible D gene is TRBD2 (6 bases). From germline, CDR1 is LGHNA and CDR2 YSLEER. The CDR3 loop spans 16 amino acids. Deletions cut 1 base from V and 3 bases from J, with 16 bases between. CDR3 sequence: CASSQGFMDYNYEQYF. The DNA for the CDR3 is TGCGCCAGCAGCCAAGGTTTTATGGACTACAACTACGAGCAGTACTTC.

This clonotype was observed a handful of times. The CDR3 protein is CASSRIQGSGELFF. Here the CDR3 DNA reads TGTGCCAGCAGTCGAATACAGGGCTCCGGGGAGCTGTTTTTT. The chain combines TRBV6-1 with TRBJ2-2; tentative D call: TRBD1 (6 bases). Between the trimmed V and J ends, which lost 5 bases and 6 bases, there was a span of 13 bases. CDR1 MNHNS and CDR2 SASEGT come from the germline V gene. CDR3 length: 14 residues.

CDR3 nucleotides: TGTGCCAGCAGTTCCTCGGGACTAGCGGGAGTGGCCGGGGAGCTGTTTTTT. This sequence encodes CASSSSGLAGVAGELFF. This chain links TRBV12-3 or TRBV12-4 with TRBJ2-2; 14 nucleotides align to TRBD2. The CDR3 totals 17 residues. Trimming cost V 4 bases and J 6 bases; bases outside gene matches: 7.

This clonotype was observed a handful of times. The V and J genes are TRBV10-3 and TRBJ1-2; D is uncertain. Trimming took off 8 bases at V and 5 bases at J, with 18 bases between the two ends. Germline CDR1 ENHRY, CDR2 SYGVKD. The CDR3 is 14 residues long. This CDR3 reads CAIAGGNLGYGYTF. The CDR3 coding sequence is TGTGCCATCGCAGGAGGGAATCTAGGGTATGGCTACACCTTC.

The chain carries TRBV2 and TRBJ2-5; 8 bases line up with TRBD2. CDR1 and CDR2 (germline): SNHLY, FYNNEI. There are 15 residues in the CDR3. V dropped 1 base and J dropped 4; count of bases not matched to a gene: 5. The CDR3 reads CASSEGGGRRETQYF. The CDR3 DNA is TGTGCCAGCAGTGAAGGAGGCGGGAGGAGAGAGACCCAGTACTTC.

This clonotype was seen only a few times. The rearrangement links TRBV7-8 to TRBJ1-2; D is undetermined. The V and J ends lost 6 bases and 8 bases respectively, with 19 bases between them. This CDR3 is built from 14 residues. Germline V lookup: CDR1 SGHVS, CDR2 FQNEAQ. The CDR3 DNA reads as TGTGCCAGCAGTAAATCCTCTCTTGGGGAAGGCTACACCTTC. This translates into CASSKSSLGEGYTF.

This clonotype was seen a few times. This sequence joins TRBV7-9 and TRBJ2-1; perhaps TRBD2 as D (6 bases). This CDR3 comprises 15 residues. CDR1 and CDR2 from the germline V gene are SEHNR and FQNEAQ (reference sequence). Trimming removed 3 bases from V and 2 bases from J, with 11 bases in between. CDR3 DNA: TGTGCCAGCAGCTTTCGGGAGAACGCCTACAATGAGCAGTTCTTC. Translating it yields CASSFRENAYNEQFF.

This clonotype has a handful of counts. A junction end diverges from the germline sequence, so it may reflect a read error. V and J are TRBV28 and TRBJ2-5; TRBD1 is a possible D gene (5 bases). This CDR3 contains 14 residues. Germline V CDR1 and CDR2: MDHEN, SYDVKM. The CDR3 loop is CASTLSGQPGTQYF. CDR3 nucleotide sequence: TGTGCCAGCACTTTATCAGGGCAACCGGGGACCCAGTACTTC.

This clonotype was seen once. As DNA, the CDR3 is TGTGCCAGCTCAGCTACTCGGACTAGCGGCACAGATACGCAGTATTTT. It specifies CASSATRTSGTDTQYF. The genes are TRBV18 and TRBJ2-3; 9 bases line up with TRBD2. Germline V gene lookup returns CDR1 KGHSH and CDR2 LQKENI. The CDR3 totals 16 residues. Trimming removed 5 bases from V and 1 base from J; junction bases left unmatched: 7.

The table lists this clonotype with a few counts. The CDR3 DNA follows: TGTGCCAGCAGCGTAGGGTGGACAGCGAACACCGGGGAGCTGTTTTTT. It yields the protein CASSVGWTANTGELFF. The chain has TRBV9 and TRBJ2-2, with a weak D call TRBD1 (6 bases). The CDR3 totals 16 residues. Germline loops: CDR1 SGDLS, CDR2 YYNGEE. V was trimmed by 0 bases and J by 0 bases, leaving 9 bases between them.

The sample holds a few counts of this clonotype. The chain joins TRBV6-5 to TRBJ2-7; D is ambiguous. This CDR3 comprises 16 residues. Deletions cut 6 bases from V and 2 bases from J, with 20 bases between. Germline CDR1 is MNHEY and CDR2 is SVGAGI. The CDR3 coding sequence is TGTGCCAGCAGCTACATGTTGTTTGGGCTTACCTACGAGCAGTACTTC. It translates to CASSYMLFGLTYEQYF.

This clonotype was seen only a few times. The J gene is TRBJ2-5, the V gene TRBV4-2, with 9 positions matching TRBD2. Germline V gene data show CDR1 as LGHNA and CDR2 as YNFKEQ. This CDR3 comprises 16 residues. After removal of 1 base from V and 2 bases from J, the junction contained 5 bases not matched to a gene. The CDR3 DNA is TGTGCCAGCAGCCAAGTTAGCGGGGGAGCTCAAGAGACCCAGTACTTC. Its translation is CASSQVSGGAQETQYF.